This T cell receptor beta chain was found in a study of siplizumab effects on memory and regulatory T cells. The study, taken as a whole, reports: No more than a minor fraction of alloreactive clones could be traced back to unstimulated subsets. Naive T cells were seen as more diverse than memory cells and as major alloresponse contributors. It was never confirmed that proliferating Tregs from siplizumab cultures were suppressive.

A remark on this clone: The antigen is undetermined.

Assaying covered some 10^5 TCR templates per sample. This table comes from immunoSEQ multiplex PCR, and its TCRdb copy is limited to in-frame clones, with some not included. This table has tens of thousands of clones, around 92% appearing once. Per germline, CDR1 ENHRY and CDR2 SYGVKD. CDR3 size: 14 residues. Unmatched junction bases numbered 5, after V lost 6 bases and J lost 10 bases. Source material: naive CD4+ T cells sorted from blood. This clonotype was obtained from a human donor in good health. This chain uses TRBV10-3 with TRBJ2-1; 14 bases align to TRBD2. DNA for the CDR3: TGTGCCATCAGGGCGGGACTAGCGGGAGCCGAGCAGTTCTTC. This encodes CAIRAGLAGAEQFF.